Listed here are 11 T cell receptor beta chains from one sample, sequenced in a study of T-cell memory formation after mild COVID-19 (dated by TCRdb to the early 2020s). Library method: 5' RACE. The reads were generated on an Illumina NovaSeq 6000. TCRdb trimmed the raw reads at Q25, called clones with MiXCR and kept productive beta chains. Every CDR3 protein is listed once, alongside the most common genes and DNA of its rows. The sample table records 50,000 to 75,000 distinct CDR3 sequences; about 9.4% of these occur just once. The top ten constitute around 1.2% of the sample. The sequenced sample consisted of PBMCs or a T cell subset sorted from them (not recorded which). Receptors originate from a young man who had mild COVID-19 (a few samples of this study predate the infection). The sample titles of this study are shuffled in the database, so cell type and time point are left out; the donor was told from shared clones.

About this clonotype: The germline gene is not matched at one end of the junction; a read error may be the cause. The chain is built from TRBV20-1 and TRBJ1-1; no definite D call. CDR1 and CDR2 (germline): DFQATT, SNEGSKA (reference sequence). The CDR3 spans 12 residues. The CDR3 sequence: CRATLPDREAFF. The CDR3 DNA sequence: TGCAGGGCTACGCTCCCGGACCGCGAAGCTTTCTTT.

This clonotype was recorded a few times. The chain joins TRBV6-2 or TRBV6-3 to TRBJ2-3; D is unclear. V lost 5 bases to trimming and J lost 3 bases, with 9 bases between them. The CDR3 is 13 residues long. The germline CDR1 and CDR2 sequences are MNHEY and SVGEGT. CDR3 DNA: TGTGCCAGCAGTCAAATGGGGACAGATACGCAGTATTTT. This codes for CASSQMGTDTQYF.

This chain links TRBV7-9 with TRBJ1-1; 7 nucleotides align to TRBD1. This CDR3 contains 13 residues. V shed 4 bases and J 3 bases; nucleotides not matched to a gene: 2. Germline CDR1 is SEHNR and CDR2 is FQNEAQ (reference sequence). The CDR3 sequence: CASSSRGYTEAFF. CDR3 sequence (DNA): TGTGCCAGCAGCTCCAGGGGGTACACTGAAGCTTTCTTT.

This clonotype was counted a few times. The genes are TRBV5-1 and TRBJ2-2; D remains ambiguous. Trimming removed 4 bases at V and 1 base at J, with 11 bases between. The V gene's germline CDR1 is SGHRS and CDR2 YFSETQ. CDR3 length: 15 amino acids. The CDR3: CASSEMAENTGELFF. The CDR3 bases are TGCGCCAGCAGCGAGATGGCGGAGAACACCGGGGAGCTGTTTTTT. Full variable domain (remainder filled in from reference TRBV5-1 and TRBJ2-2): KAGVTQTPRYLIKTRGQQVTLSCSPISGHRSVSWYQQTPGQGLQFLFEYFSETQRNKGNFPGRFSGRQFSNSRSEMNVSTLELGDSALYLCASSEMAENTGELFFGEGSRLTVL.

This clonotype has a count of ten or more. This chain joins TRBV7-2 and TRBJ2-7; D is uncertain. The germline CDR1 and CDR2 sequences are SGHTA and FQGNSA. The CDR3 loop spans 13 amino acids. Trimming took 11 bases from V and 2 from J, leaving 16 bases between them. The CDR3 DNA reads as TGTGCCGTCAGCGACCGAGGACCCTACGAGCAGTACTTC. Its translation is CAVSDRGPYEQYF. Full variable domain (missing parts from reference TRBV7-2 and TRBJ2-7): GAGVSQSPSNKVTEKGKDVELRCDPISGHTALYWYRQSLGQGLEFLIYFQGNSAPDKSGLPSDRFSAERTGGSVSTLTIQRTQQEDSAVYLCAVSDRGPYEQYFGPGTRLTVT.

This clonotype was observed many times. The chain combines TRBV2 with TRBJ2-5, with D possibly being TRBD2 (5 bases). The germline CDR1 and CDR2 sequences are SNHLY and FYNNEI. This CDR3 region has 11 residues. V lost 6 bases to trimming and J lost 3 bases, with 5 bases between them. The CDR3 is CASRGEETQYF. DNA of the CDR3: TGTGCCAGCAGGGGAGAAGAGACCCAGTACTTC.

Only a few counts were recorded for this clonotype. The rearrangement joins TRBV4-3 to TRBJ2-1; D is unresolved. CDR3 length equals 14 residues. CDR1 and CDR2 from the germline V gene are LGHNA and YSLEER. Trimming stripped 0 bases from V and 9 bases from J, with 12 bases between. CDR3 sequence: CASSQDIPAPEQFF. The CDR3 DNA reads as TGCGCCAGCAGCCAAGACATCCCCGCACCTGAGCAGTTCTTC.

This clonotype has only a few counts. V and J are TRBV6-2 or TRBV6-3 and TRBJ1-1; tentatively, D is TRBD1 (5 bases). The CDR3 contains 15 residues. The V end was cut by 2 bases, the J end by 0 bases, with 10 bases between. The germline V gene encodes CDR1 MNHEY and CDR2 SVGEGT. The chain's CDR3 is CASSYHGAVNTEAFF. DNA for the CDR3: TGTGCCAGCAGTTACCATGGGGCAGTGAACACTGAAGCTTTCTTT.

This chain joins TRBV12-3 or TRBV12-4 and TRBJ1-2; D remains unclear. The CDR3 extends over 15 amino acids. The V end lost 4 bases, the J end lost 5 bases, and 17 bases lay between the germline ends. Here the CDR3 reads CASSSSLDGVYGYTF. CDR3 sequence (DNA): TGTGCCAGCAGTTCGTCCCTGGACGGGGTTTATGGCTACACCTTC.

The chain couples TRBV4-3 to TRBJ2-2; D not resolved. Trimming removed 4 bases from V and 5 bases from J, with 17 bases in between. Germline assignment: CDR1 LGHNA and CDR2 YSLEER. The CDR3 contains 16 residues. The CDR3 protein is CASSPVLLLGTGELFF. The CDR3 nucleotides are TGCGCCAGCAGCCCCGTCCTCCTCTTGGGGACCGGGGAGCTGTTTTTT.

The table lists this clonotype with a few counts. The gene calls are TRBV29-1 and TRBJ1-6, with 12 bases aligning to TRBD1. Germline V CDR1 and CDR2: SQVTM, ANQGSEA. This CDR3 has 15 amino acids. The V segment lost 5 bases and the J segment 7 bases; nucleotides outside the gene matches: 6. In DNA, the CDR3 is TGCAGCGTTAGGGACAGGGGGCCTACCAATTCACCCCTCCACTTT. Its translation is CSVRDRGPTNSPLHF. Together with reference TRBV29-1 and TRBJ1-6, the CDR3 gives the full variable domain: SAVISQKPSRDICQRGTSLTIQCQVDSQVTMMFWYRQQPGQSLTLIATANQGSEATYESGFVIDKFPISRPNLTFSTLTVSNMSPEDSSIYLCSVRDRGPTNSPLHFGNGTRLTVT.